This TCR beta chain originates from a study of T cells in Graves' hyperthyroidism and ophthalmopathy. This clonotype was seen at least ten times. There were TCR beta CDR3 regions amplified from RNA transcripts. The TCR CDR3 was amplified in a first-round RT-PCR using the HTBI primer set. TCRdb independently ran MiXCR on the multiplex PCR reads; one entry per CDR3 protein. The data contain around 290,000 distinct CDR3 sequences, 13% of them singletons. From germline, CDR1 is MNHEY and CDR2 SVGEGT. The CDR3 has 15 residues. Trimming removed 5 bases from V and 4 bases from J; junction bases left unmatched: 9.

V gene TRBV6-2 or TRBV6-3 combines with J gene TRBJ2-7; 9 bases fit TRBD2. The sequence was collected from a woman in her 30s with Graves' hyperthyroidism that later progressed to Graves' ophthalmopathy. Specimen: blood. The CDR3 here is CASSTSSGMKYEQYF. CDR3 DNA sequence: TGTGCCAGCAGTACTTCTAGCGGGATGAAATACGAGCAGTACTTC.